This T cell receptor (beta chain) emerged from a study of graft-versus-host responses after intestinal transplantation. For the study at large: All recipients got anti-thymocyte globulin induction, then tacrolimus and steroids for around three years. Study-wide findings and caveats: Some patients had graft-donor T cell macrochimerism. In their allografts, the ratios of graft-versus-host to host-versus-graft T cell clones were high.

There are 11 residues in the CDR3. Germline-derived CDR1 and CDR2 are MRHNA and SNTAGT. Trimming left V 8 bases short and J 1 base short, with 6 bases between. Method: immunoSEQ multiplex PCR; TCRdb's copy keeps in-frame clones and lacks some. Counted here are more than 9,500 clones, about 80% occurring once; the ten biggest clones make up about 35%. As concerns this clone: Its antigen is not known.

The chain joins TRBV6-4 to TRBJ2-7; the D is unclear. Sample: PBMCs, taken nearly 500 days after intestinal transplant. This clonotype originated in a human patient who received an intestinal transplant, so some T cells may come from the graft donor. The CDR3 DNA reads as TGTGCCAGCGTCTATTCCTACGAGCAGTACTTC. It encodes CASVYSYEQYF.